The 20 T cell receptor beta chains presented below share a single source sample, sequenced in a study of CD8 T cells in Susac syndrome. RNA in amounts of roughly 0.5 to 1 ug was reverse transcribed with random hexamers. TCRdb re-called the immunoSEQ multiplex PCR reads through MiXCR, storing one row per CDR3 protein. The sample yields 150,000 to 200,000 distinct CDR3 sequences, approximately 94% seen once. The specimen sequenced was CD4+ T cells from PBMCs. The receptors were gathered from a human donor with multiple sclerosis.

The chain employs TRBV19 and TRBJ1-1, with a weak D call TRBD1 (6 bases). The CDR3 contains 13 residues. Germline V gene data show CDR1 as LNHDA and CDR2 as SQIVND (reference sequence). V was cut by 3 bases and J by 3 bases, with 8 bases left in between. CDR3 residues: CASSIKGDTEAFF. DNA of the CDR3: TGTGCCAGTAGTATCAAGGGGGACACTGAAGCTTTCTTT.

The gene calls are TRBV6-5 and TRBJ1-1, with 9 bases identical to TRBD1. The CDR3 contains 17 residues. Germline assignment: CDR1 MNHEY and CDR2 SVGAGI. V was clipped by 4 bases and J by 1 base; unmatched bases: 10. The CDR3 DNA is TGTGCCAGCAGTTCCGTCCCGGGACAGGGACCGAACACTGAAGCTTTCTTT. Protein product: CASSSVPGQGPNTEAFF.

This clonotype came up a few times. The rearrangement uses TRBV19 and TRBJ2-5; no definite D call. CDR1 LNHDA and CDR2 SQIVND come from the germline V gene (reference sequence). The V end lost 5 bases, the J end lost 4 bases, and 8 bases lay between the germline ends. This CDR3 is 12 amino acids long. In DNA, the CDR3 is TGTGCCAGTAGTCCCTGGGGAGAGACCCAGTACTTC. This codes for CASSPWGETQYF.

This chain joins TRBV7-2 and TRBJ2-5; 8 bases are shared with TRBD2. Looked up from germline, CDR1 is SGHTA and CDR2 is FQGNSA. This CDR3 comprises 14 residues. Trimming took 5 bases from V and 4 from J; bases not matched to a gene: 6. DNA of the CDR3: TGTGCCAGCAGCGGAGGAGCGGGAGTAGAGACCCAGTACTTC. Translated: CASSGGAGVETQYF.

The chain joins TRBV7-9 to TRBJ1-2; no definite D call. The CDR3 sequence is 11 residues long. The germline gives CDR1 SEHNR, CDR2 FQNEAQ (reference sequence). Trimming left V 5 bases short and J 8 bases short, with 9 bases between. Here the CDR3 reads CASSISEGYTF. CDR3 DNA sequence: TGTGCCAGCAGCATAAGCGAGGGCTACACCTTC. Full variable domain (outside the CDR3, taken from reference TRBV7-9 and TRBJ1-2): DTGVSQNPRHKITKRGQNVTFRCDPISEHNRLYWYRQTLGQGPEFLTYFQNEAQLEKSRLLSDRFSAERPKGSFSTLEIQRTEQGDSAMYLCASSISEGYTFGSGTRLTVV.

This clonotype came up once. The chain carries TRBV29-1 and TRBJ2-1, with 12 positions matching TRBD2. The junction had 11 bases not matched to a gene; V was cut back by 3 bases and J by 8 bases. The germline V gene has CDR1 SQVTM and CDR2 ANQGSEA. This CDR3 contains 16 residues. The CDR3 loop reads CSVDGTLAGGLDEQFF. In DNA, the CDR3 is TGCAGCGTTGATGGAACTCTAGCGGGAGGGCTGGATGAGCAGTTCTTC.

The V call is TRBV15, the J call TRBJ1-1, with 8 bases lining up with TRBD1. The germline CDR1 and CDR2 sequences are LNHNV and YYDKDF (reference sequence). The CDR3 extends over 13 amino acids. The V gene end was trimmed by 4 bases and the J gene end by 4 bases; junction bases not matched to a gene: 2. CDR3 sequence reads: CATSITGGTEAFF. In nucleotides, the CDR3 is TGTGCCACCAGCATAACAGGGGGCACTGAAGCTTTCTTT.

J is TRBJ2-1 and V is TRBV14; D gene unclear. This CDR3 spans 12 amino acids. Looked up from germline, CDR1 is SGHDN and CDR2 is FVKESK. The V and J ends lost 0 bases and 7 bases respectively, with 4 bases between them. This chain's CDR3 is CASSQEWNEQFF. The CDR3 DNA follows: TGTGCCAGCAGCCAAGAGTGGAATGAGCAGTTCTTC.

The chain joins TRBV5-1 to TRBJ2-3; 7 bases align to TRBD2. V dropped 4 bases and J dropped 2; count of bases not matched to a gene: 16. The CDR3 runs to 18 residues. In germline, CDR1 is SGHRS, CDR2 YFSETQ. This chain's CDR3 is CASSAPLAASGLTDTQYF. The CDR3 DNA reads TGCGCCAGCAGCGCCCCCCTGGCAGCTAGCGGCCTCACAGATACGCAGTATTTT.

J is TRBJ1-2 and V is TRBV7-2; D remains unclear. This CDR3 region has 13 residues. Germline CDR1 SGHTA, CDR2 FQGNSA. V lost 4 bases, J lost 7 bases, and 13 bases lay in between. CDR3 amino acids: CASSSTAGGGYTF. Here the CDR3 DNA reads TGTGCCAGCAGCTCCACCGCAGGTGGTGGCTACACCTTC.

The gene calls are TRBV28 and TRBJ1-4, with 7 bases matching TRBD1. Germline assignment: CDR1 MDHEN and CDR2 SYDVKM. V lost 6 bases and J lost 10; bases outside the gene matches: 8. This CDR3 is 13 amino acids long. The CDR3 loop is CASSGGTEPKLFF. CDR3 bases: TGTGCCAGCAGCGGCGGGACAGAGCCAAAACTGTTTTTT.

The chain employs TRBV19 and TRBJ1-5; tentatively, D is TRBD1 (6 bases). Germline V gene data show CDR1 as LNHDA and CDR2 as SQIVND (reference sequence). The CDR3 sequence is 14 residues long. The V end lost 3 bases, the J end lost 7 bases, and 13 bases lay between the germline ends. In nucleotides, the CDR3 is TGTGCCAGTAGTATTGGGGGGCTCGGGCAGCCCCAGCATTTT. Its translation: CASSIGGLGQPQHF.

With regard to this clonotype: The final CDR3 position lacks the conserved phenylalanine or tryptophan, pointing to a likely read error. The DNA is left out, because the CDR3 cannot be placed on it with certainty; the CDR3 is given as TCRdb lists it. The CDR3 is CASSEWAGPLLL. The V call is TRBV2, the J call TRBJ1-4; TRBD1, the table's D call, was not compared with the DNA. The CDR3 length equals 12 residues, ends included. Germline lookup yields CDR1 SNHLY and CDR2 FYNNEI.

This chain joins TRBV6-6 and TRBJ2-7; 8 bases line up with TRBD1. This CDR3 is built from 15 residues. CDR1 MNHNY and CDR2 SVGAGI come from the germline V gene (reference sequence). V was clipped by 0 bases and J by 5 bases; unmatched bases: 6. The CDR3 nucleotides are TGTGCCAGCAGTTACTCTGGACAGGGAAAGAACGAGCAGTACTTC. This codes for CASSYSGQGKNEQYF.

The CDR3 nucleotides read TGTGCCAGCAGCTTAGACGGGGACAACTATGGCTACACCTTC. This sequence encodes CASSLDGDNYGYTF. The rearrangement uses TRBV7-2 and TRBJ1-2, with D perhaps TRBD1 (5 bases). Looked up from germline, CDR1 is SGHTA and CDR2 is FQGNSA. The V end was cut by 1 base, the J end by 2 bases, with 8 bases between. The CDR3 runs 14 residues.

The CDR3 DNA is TGTGCCTGGAAAGCTAACGCTATGGCTTTCTTT. Protein product: CAWKANAMAFF. The J gene is TRBJ1-1, the V gene TRBV30, with D hard to call. In germline, CDR1 is GTSNPN, CDR2 SVGIG (reference sequence). The CDR3 covers 11 residues. Trimming took 4 bases from V and 11 from J, leaving 14 bases between them.

This clonotype was observed once. The CDR3 loop is CATSDWQSDQPQHF. The DNA of the CDR3 is TGTGCCACCAGTGATTGGCAATCAGATCAGCCCCAGCATTTT. The rearrangement joins TRBV24-1 to TRBJ1-5; the D is unclear. The CDR3 length is 14 residues. V lost 2 bases and J lost 5, with 9 bases in between. The germline gives CDR1 KGHDR, CDR2 SFDVKD.

The gene calls are TRBV5-8 and TRBJ2-1; D not resolved. CDR3 size: 15 residues. Trimming left V 0 bases short and J 3 bases short, with 10 bases between. Germline V gene sequence: CDR1 SGHTS, CDR2 YDEGEE. CDR3 bases: TGTGCCAGCAGCTTGGGCCTAGATCACTACAATGAGCAGTTCTTC. Its protein is CASSLGLDHYNEQFF.

This clonotype appeared once. This chain connects TRBV18 to TRBJ2-4; D not certain. Trimming left V 2 bases short and J 8 bases short, with 16 bases between. CDR1 and CDR2 from the germline V gene are KGHSH and LQKENI. The CDR3 contains 15 residues. The chain's CDR3 is CASSPKGNRFDIQYF. The CDR3 bases are TGTGCCAGCTCACCAAAAGGGAATAGGTTTGACATTCAGTACTTC. Full variable domain (outside the CDR3, taken from reference TRBV18 and TRBJ2-4): NAGVMQNPRHLVRRRGQEARLRCSPMKGHSHVYWYRQLPEEGLKFMVYLQKENIIDESGMPKERFSAEFPKEGPSILRIQQVVRGDSAAYFCASSPKGNRFDIQYFGAGTRLSVL.

V usage is TRBV15 and J usage is TRBJ1-1, with D uncertain. This CDR3 has 15 amino acids. Germline V gene sequence: CDR1 LNHNV, CDR2 YYDKDF (reference sequence). V lost 1 base to trimming and J lost 0 bases, with 9 bases between them. In DNA, the CDR3 is TGTGCCACCAGCAGAGCCGGAGGCATGAACACTGAAGCTTTCTTT. It translates to CATSRAGGMNTEAFF.